This T cell receptor (beta chain) was captured by sequencing in a study of T cells after posttransplantation cyclophosphamide. The protocol was immunoSEQ multiplex PCR, while the TCRdb copy is restricted to in-frame clones and leaves out a portion. The profile shows about 52,000 clones, roughly 92% of them singletons. In germline, CDR1 is SNHLY, CDR2 FYNNEI. V lost 7 bases and J 2 bases, leaving 11 bases between the germline ends. The CDR3 contains 13 residues. Material for sequencing was PBMCs. This rearrangement joins TRBV2 to TRBJ1-1; D ambiguous. This TCR derives from a woman aged 25 to 39 in good health and a related stem cell transplant donor. The chain's CDR3 is CASIWATNTEAFF. Here the CDR3 DNA reads TGTGCCAGCATTTGGGCCACTAACACTGAAGCTTTCTTT.